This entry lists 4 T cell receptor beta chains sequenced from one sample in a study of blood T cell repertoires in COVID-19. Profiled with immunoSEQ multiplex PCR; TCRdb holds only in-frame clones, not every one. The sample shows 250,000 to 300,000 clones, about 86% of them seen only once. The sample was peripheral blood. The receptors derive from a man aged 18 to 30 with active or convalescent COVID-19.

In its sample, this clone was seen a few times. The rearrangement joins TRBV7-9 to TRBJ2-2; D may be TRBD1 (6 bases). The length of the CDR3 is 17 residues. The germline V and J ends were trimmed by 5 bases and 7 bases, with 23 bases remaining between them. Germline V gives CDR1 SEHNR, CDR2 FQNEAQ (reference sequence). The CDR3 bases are TGTGCCAGCAGCCTCCCAGGTTACAGGGACCTCCTCGGGGAGCTGTTTTTT. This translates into CASSLPGYRDLLGELFF. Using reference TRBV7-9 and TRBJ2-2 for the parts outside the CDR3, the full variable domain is DTGVSQNPRHKITKRGQNVTFRCDPISEHNRLYWYRQTLGQGPEFLTYFQNEAQLEKSRLLSDRFSAERPKGSFSTLEIQRTEQGDSAMYLCASSLPGYRDLLGELFFGEGSRLTVL.

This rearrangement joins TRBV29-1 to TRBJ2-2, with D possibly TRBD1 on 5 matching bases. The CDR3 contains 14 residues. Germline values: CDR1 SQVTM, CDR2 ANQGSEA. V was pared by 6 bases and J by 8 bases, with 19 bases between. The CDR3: CSVVGSGLGGELFF. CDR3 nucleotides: TGCAGCGTCGTTGGCTCAGGGTTAGGAGGGGAGCTGTTTTTT.

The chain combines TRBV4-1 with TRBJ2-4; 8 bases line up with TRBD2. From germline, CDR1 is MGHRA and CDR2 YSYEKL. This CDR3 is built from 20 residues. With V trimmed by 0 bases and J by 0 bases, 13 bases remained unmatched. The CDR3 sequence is CASSQDWASGLAGAKNIQYF. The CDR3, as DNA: TGCGCCAGCAGCCAAGATTGGGCTAGCGGGCTTGCGGGAGCCAAAAACATTCAGTACTTC.

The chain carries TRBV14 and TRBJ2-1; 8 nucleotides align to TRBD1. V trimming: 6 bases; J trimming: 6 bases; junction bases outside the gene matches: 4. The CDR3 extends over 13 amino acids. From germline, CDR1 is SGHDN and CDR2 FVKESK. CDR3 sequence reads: CASSRTGINEQFF. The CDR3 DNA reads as TGTGCCAGCAGTAGGACAGGGATCAATGAGCAGTTCTTC.